What follows are 26 T cell receptor beta chains derived from one specimen sequenced in a study of blood T cell repertoires in COVID-19. The table came from immunoSEQ multiplex PCR; TCRdb's copy has only in-frame clones and leaves some out. The sample records 120,000 to 150,000 clones, roughly 84% being singletons. Input material: PBMCs or T cells enriched from blood (not recorded which). Every receptor here comes from a woman aged 50 to 65 who had been exposed to COVID-19.

The rearrangement joins TRBV7-2 to TRBJ2-1; D remains unclear. Germline CDR1 and CDR2: SGHTA and FQGNSA. The length of the CDR3 is 13 residues. V lost 7 bases and J lost 6, with 13 bases in between. CDR3 residues: CASTLRQTNEQFF. CDR3 in DNA: TGTGCCAGCACCTTGAGGCAGACCAATGAGCAGTTCTTC.

The rearrangement joins TRBV5-6 to TRBJ2-7, with 7 bases lining up with TRBD1. The CDR3 sequence is 16 residues long. Germline V lookup: CDR1 SGHDT, CDR2 YYEEEE. V lost 5 bases, J lost 7 bases, and 18 bases stayed unmatched. The DNA for the CDR3 is TGTGCCAGCAGTCGCGATTACAGGGGTGTAGGTGAAGAGCAGTACTTC. This encodes CASSRDYRGVGEEQYF.

As DNA, the CDR3 is TGTGCCAGCAGCACATACAGGGGCCAAATTAACACTGAAGCTTTCTTT. Protein: CASSTYRGQINTEAFF. The gene calls are TRBV5-4 and TRBJ1-1; TRBD1 matches 7 bases. The ends lost 4 bases at V and 2 bases at J; junction bases unmatched: 11. The CDR3 has 16 residues. Germline-derived CDR1 and CDR2 are SGHNT and YYREEE (reference sequence). Full variable domain (missing parts from reference TRBV5-4 and TRBJ1-1): ETGVTQSPTHLIKTRGQQVTLRCSSQSGHNTVSWYQQALGQGPQFIFQYYREEENGRGNFPPRFSGLQFPNYSSELNVNALELDDSALYLCASSTYRGQINTEAFFGQGTRLTVV.

The chain joins TRBV10-3 to TRBJ2-7; 9 bases line up with TRBD2. The CDR3 covers 13 residues. Germline CDR1 ENHRY, CDR2 SYGVKD. V lost 7 bases, J lost 4 bases, and 5 bases stayed unmatched. CDR3 DNA: TGTGCCATCAATGCGGGAGGGCCGTACGAGCAGTACTTC. Translated, it gives CAINAGGPYEQYF.

The chain links TRBV29-1 to TRBJ1-2, with unresolved D. The ends were cut back, 3 bases at V and 7 bases at J, with 12 bases in the middle. The CDR3 has 12 amino acids. From germline, CDR1 is SQVTM and CDR2 ANQGSEA. The CDR3 reads CSVEAGPSGYTF. As DNA, the CDR3 is TGCAGCGTTGAGGCGGGCCCCTCTGGCTACACCTTC.

This chain joins TRBV5-6 and TRBJ1-3; the match to TRBD1 covers 8 bases. The V gene's germline CDR1 is SGHDT and CDR2 YYEEEE. The CDR3 consists of 15 residues. The junction had 3 bases not matched to a gene; V was cut back by 0 bases and J by 4 bases. CDR3 nucleotides: TGTGCCAGCAGCTTGGTCAGGGGGCCGGGAAACACCATATATTTT. This gives the protein CASSLVRGPGNTIYF. The full variable domain, in which reference TRBV5-6 and TRBJ1-3 provide the parts outside the CDR3, is DAGVTQSPTHLIKTRGQQVTLRCSPKSGHDTVSWYQQALGQGPQFIFQYYEEEERQRGNFPDRFSGHQFPNYSSELNVNALLLGDSALYLCASSLVRGPGNTIYFGEGSWLTVV.

This chain uses TRBV7-8 with TRBJ2-7, with D possibly TRBD2 on 5 matching bases. The CDR3 is 14 amino acids. V was shortened by 5 bases and J by 6 bases, with 17 bases between the two germline ends. CDR1 is SGHVS, CDR2 FQNEAQ, per germline. The CDR3 coding sequence is TGTGCCAGCAGCCCTATCCCCCCAGCGGCCGAGCAGTACTTC. Translation: CASSPIPPAAEQYF.

The chain joins TRBV7-3 to TRBJ2-2, with 7 bases lining up with TRBD1. The ends lost 8 bases at V and 5 bases at J; junction bases unmatched: 17. The length of the CDR3 is 17 residues. Per germline, CDR1 SGHTA and CDR2 FQGTGA. CDR3 sequence (DNA): TGTGCCAGCCGGTTATCCGGGGCAGGGGGTCAAACCGGGGAGCTGTTTTTT. Protein: CASRLSGAGGQTGELFF.

This chain uses TRBV4-1 with TRBJ2-7, with 8 positions matching TRBD2. Germline V CDR1 and CDR2: MGHRA, YSYEKL. This CDR3 spans 13 amino acids. V shed 8 bases, J shed 6 bases, and the junction held 9 bases outside the gene matches. CDR3 nucleotide sequence: TGCGCCAGCCAAAGCTCGAGCGGGGGCGAGCAGTACTTC. The encoded protein is CASQSSSGGEQYF.

This chain connects TRBV7-9 to TRBJ1-2; 8 nucleotides align to TRBD1. The CDR3 contains 15 residues. V shed 2 bases and J 4 bases; nucleotides not matched to a gene: 6. The V gene's germline CDR1 is SEHNR and CDR2 FQNEAQ (reference sequence). Written as DNA, the CDR3 is TGTGCCAGCAGCTTATCGGGGACAGGAGGCTATGGCTACACCTTC. This translates into CASSLSGTGGYGYTF.

The chain uses TRBV2 and TRBJ1-6; D is possibly TRBD1 (6 bases). Germline V CDR1 and CDR2: SNHLY, FYNNEI. V shed 5 bases and J shed 7 bases, with 18 bases lying between them. The length of the CDR3 is 16 residues. CDR3 in amino acids: CASSRSFGGENSPLHF. Here the CDR3 DNA reads TGTGCCAGCAGTCGATCGTTTGGGGGCGAGAATTCACCCCTCCACTTT.

The chain is built from TRBV9 and TRBJ2-3; D is possibly TRBD2 (7 bases). Per germline, CDR1 SGDLS and CDR2 YYNGEE. V lost 4 bases to trimming and J lost 4 bases, with 19 bases between them. CDR3 length: 16 amino acids. CDR3 protein: CASSLFSGGVADTQYF. CDR3 sequence (DNA): TGTGCCAGCAGCCTATTCTCGGGGGGCGTGGCAGATACGCAGTATTTT.

The V and J genes are TRBV2 and TRBJ2-1, with D perhaps TRBD2 (5 bases). The CDR3 runs 13 residues. Trimming removed 8 bases from V and 10 bases from J, with 18 bases in between. Germline CDR1 SNHLY, CDR2 FYNNEI. CDR3 coding DNA: TGTGCCAGCGGAAGCGGACGCCTGCTAGAGCAGTTCTTC. Amino acids: CASGSGRLLEQFF. The variable domain in full, with the rest retrieved from reference TRBV2 and TRBJ2-1, is EPEVTQTPSHQVTQMGQEVILRCVPISNHLYFYWYRQILGQKVEFLVSFYNNEISEKSEIFDDQFSVERPDGSNFTLKIRSTKLEDSAMYFCASGSGRLLEQFFGPGTRLTVL.

The V gene is TRBV19, the J gene TRBJ2-7; D is possibly TRBD2 (6 bases). V was shortened by 6 bases and J by 2 bases, with 8 bases between the two germline ends. The CDR3 length is 12 residues. Looked up from germline, CDR1 is LNHDA and CDR2 is SQIVND (reference sequence). CDR3 in DNA: TGTGCCAGTAGCGGGGGAACCTACGAGCAGTACTTC. Amino acids: CASSGGTYEQYF.

This clone showed up just once. V gene TRBV5-1 combines with J gene TRBJ1-1; D perhaps matches TRBD1 (5 bases). The CDR3 spans 14 residues. Trimming took off 4 bases at V and 1 base at J, with 11 bases between the two ends. CDR1 is SGHRS and CDR2 is YFSETQ in the germline V gene. Written as DNA, the CDR3 is TGCGCCAGCAGCAGGGACTTCCAGAACACTGAAGCTTTCTTT. It encodes CASSRDFQNTEAFF.

This clone was detected many times. The V and J genes are TRBV19 and TRBJ1-6, with 11 nucleotides matching TRBD1. Germline loops: CDR1 LNHDA, CDR2 SQIVND (reference sequence). J was trimmed by 13 bases and V by 6 bases; bases with no gene match: 8. This CDR3 region has 14 residues. The CDR3 sequence: CASRGQGASSPLHF. The CDR3, as DNA: TGTGCCAGTAGAGGACAGGGGGCGAGTTCGCCCCTCCACTTT.

The chain carries TRBV5-1 and TRBJ1-2, with 10 bases aligning to TRBD1. Germline assignment: CDR1 SGHRS and CDR2 YFSETQ. V lost 4 bases, J lost 2 bases, and 5 bases stayed unmatched. The length of the CDR3 is 15 residues. CDR3 loop: CASSLTGGANYGYTF. DNA for the CDR3: TGCGCCAGCAGCCTGACAGGGGGCGCAAACTATGGCTACACCTTC.

The rearrangement uses TRBV9 and TRBJ2-3; 11 bases map to TRBD2. V shed 0 bases and J 2 bases; nucleotides not matched to a gene: 5. CDR3 length equals 17 residues. CDR1 SGDLS and CDR2 YYNGEE come from the germline V gene. The DNA of the CDR3 is TGTGCCAGCAGCGTAGATACTAGCGGGGGAGTCACAGATACGCAGTATTTT. It yields the protein CASSVDTSGGVTDTQYF.

This CDR3 is CASSQDDLGGSSPLHF. The CDR3 nucleotides are TGTGCCAGCAGCCAAGATGACTTAGGAGGAAGCTCACCCCTCCACTTT. The rearrangement uses TRBV4-2 and TRBJ1-6; D unclear. The CDR3 loop spans 16 amino acids. V lost 0 bases and J lost 10, with 16 bases in between. Germline V gene data show CDR1 as LGHNA and CDR2 as YNFKEQ.

This rearrangement joins TRBV18 to TRBJ2-4, with D perhaps TRBD2 (6 bases). This CDR3 is built from 12 residues. The germline CDR1 and CDR2 sequences are KGHSH and LQKENI. Between the trimmed V and J ends, which lost 3 bases and 8 bases, there was a span of 8 bases. CDR3 sequence reads: CASSPPGDIQYF. The DNA for the CDR3 is TGTGCCAGCTCACCCCCGGGGGACATTCAGTACTTC. Full variable domain (remainder filled in from reference TRBV18 and TRBJ2-4): NAGVMQNPRHLVRRRGQEARLRCSPMKGHSHVYWYRQLPEEGLKFMVYLQKENIIDESGMPKERFSAEFPKEGPSILRIQQVVRGDSAAYFCASSPPGDIQYFGAGTRLSVL.

V gene TRBV7-2 combines with J gene TRBJ2-7, with D possibly being TRBD2 (6 bases). The CDR3 is made up of 14 amino acids. V was clipped by 7 bases and J by 1 base, with 14 bases between them. In germline, CDR1 is SGHTA, CDR2 FQGNSA. The CDR3 is CASTPLGGSYEQYF. DNA for the CDR3: TGTGCCAGCACCCCACTGGGAGGATCCTACGAGCAGTACTTC.

The chain employs TRBV30 and TRBJ1-1; a possible D gene is TRBD1 (6 bases). V lost 3 bases and J lost 1, with 15 bases in between. CDR1 is GTSNPN, CDR2 SVGIG, per germline (reference sequence). CDR3 size: 15 residues. The CDR3 DNA follows: TGTGCCTGGAGCGCTCCGGGACAATGGAACACTGAAGCTTTCTTT. Protein: CAWSAPGQWNTEAFF.

V and J are TRBV7-6 and TRBJ2-3; D might be TRBD1 (5 bases). The CDR3 has 15 residues. Trimming left V 7 bases short and J 0 bases short, with 14 bases between. CDR1 SGHVS and CDR2 FNYEAQ come from the germline V gene. The CDR3 protein is CASTGGHSSTDTQYF. The CDR3 nucleotides are TGTGCCAGCACCGGTGGACACTCTAGCACAGATACGCAGTATTTT. Using reference TRBV7-6 and TRBJ2-3 for the parts outside the CDR3, the full variable domain is GAGVSQSPRYKVTKRGQDVALRCDPISGHVSLYWYRQALGQGPEFLTYFNYEAQQDKSGLPNDRFSAERPEGSISTLTIQRTEQRDSAMYRCASTGGHSSTDTQYFGPGTRLTVL.

The chain couples TRBV9 to TRBJ2-5, with TRBD2 identical over 10 bases. The CDR3 is 15 amino acids. Looked up from germline, CDR1 is SGDLS and CDR2 is YYNGEE. The V gene end was trimmed by 0 bases and the J gene end by 5 bases; junction bases not matched to a gene: 4. The CDR3 loop is CASSVVAGGRETQYF. CDR3 sequence (DNA): TGTGCCAGCAGCGTAGTAGCGGGAGGTCGGGAGACCCAGTACTTC.

This clone was recorded a few times. The CDR3 bases are TGTGCCAGCAGCCCCAGGGGGCTAGGTGAAAAACTGTTTTTT. This gives the protein CASSPRGLGEKLFF. The chain recombines TRBV5-6 with TRBJ1-4; TRBD1 aligns across 8 bases. After removal of 4 bases from V and 7 bases from J, the junction contained 6 bases not matched to a gene. The CDR3 totals 14 residues. Per germline, CDR1 SGHDT and CDR2 YYEEEE.

The V gene is TRBV24-1, the J gene TRBJ2-1, with 9 bases matching TRBD1. The CDR3 has 15 residues. Germline assignment: CDR1 KGHDR and CDR2 SFDVKD. V lost 3 bases to trimming and J lost 3 bases; unmatched junction nucleotides: 2. CDR3 DNA sequence: TGTGCCACCAGTGATCCGACAGGGGGCTACAATGAGCAGTTCTTC. Amino acids: CATSDPTGGYNEQFF.